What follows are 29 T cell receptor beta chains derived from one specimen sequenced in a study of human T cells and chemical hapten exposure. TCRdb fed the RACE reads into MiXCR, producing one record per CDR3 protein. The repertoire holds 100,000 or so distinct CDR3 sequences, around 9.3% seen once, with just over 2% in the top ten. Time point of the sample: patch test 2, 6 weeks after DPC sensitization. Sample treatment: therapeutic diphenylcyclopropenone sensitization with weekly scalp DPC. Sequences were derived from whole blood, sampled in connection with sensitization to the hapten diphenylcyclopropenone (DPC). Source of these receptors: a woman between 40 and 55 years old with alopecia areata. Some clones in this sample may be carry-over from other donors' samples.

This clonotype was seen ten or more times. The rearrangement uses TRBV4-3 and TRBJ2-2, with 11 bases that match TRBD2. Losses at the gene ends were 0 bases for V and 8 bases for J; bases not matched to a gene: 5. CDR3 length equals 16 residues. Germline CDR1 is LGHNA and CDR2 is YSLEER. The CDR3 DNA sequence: TGCGCCAGCAGCCAAGAGCGGACTAGCGGGCTTGGGGAGCTGTTTTTT. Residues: CASSQERTSGLGELFF.

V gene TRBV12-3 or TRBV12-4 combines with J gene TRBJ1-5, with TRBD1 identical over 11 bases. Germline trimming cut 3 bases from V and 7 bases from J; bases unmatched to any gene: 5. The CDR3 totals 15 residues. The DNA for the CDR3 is TGTGCCAGCAGTTTGGACAGGGGGCGAGGGCAGCCCCAGCATTTT. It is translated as CASSLDRGRGQPQHF.

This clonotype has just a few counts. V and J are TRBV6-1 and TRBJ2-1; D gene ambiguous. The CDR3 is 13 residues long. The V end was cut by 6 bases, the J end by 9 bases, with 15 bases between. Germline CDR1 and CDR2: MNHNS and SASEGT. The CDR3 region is CASRLAIVPEQFF. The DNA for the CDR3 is TGTGCCAGCAGGTTAGCTATCGTTCCTGAGCAGTTCTTC.

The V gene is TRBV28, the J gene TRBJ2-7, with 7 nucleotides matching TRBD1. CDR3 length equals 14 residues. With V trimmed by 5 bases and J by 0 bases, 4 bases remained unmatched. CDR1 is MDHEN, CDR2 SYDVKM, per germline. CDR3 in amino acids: CASSPGQASYEQYF. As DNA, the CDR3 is TGTGCCAGCAGTCCCGGACAGGCCTCCTACGAGCAGTACTTC.

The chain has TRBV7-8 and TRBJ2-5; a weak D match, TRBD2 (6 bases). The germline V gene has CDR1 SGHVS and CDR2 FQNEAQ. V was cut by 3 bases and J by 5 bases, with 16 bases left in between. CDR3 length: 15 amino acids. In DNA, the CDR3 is TGTGCCAGCAGCTTTAATACCGGGAGCCGCGAGACCCAGTACTTC. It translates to CASSFNTGSRETQYF.

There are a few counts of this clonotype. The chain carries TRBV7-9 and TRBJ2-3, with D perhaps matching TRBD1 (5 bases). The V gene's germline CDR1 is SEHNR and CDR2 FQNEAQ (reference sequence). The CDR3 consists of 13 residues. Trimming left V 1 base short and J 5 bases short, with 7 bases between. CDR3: CASSLGREDTQYF. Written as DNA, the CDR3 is TGTGCCAGCAGCTTAGGCAGGGAAGATACGCAGTATTTT.

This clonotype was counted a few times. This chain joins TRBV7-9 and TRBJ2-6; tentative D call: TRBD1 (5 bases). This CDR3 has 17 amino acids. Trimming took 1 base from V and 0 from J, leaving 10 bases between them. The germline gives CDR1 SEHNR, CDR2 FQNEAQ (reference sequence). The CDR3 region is CASSLVPDSSGANVLTF. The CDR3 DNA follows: TGTGCCAGCAGCTTAGTCCCAGACAGCTCTGGGGCCAACGTCCTGACTTTC.

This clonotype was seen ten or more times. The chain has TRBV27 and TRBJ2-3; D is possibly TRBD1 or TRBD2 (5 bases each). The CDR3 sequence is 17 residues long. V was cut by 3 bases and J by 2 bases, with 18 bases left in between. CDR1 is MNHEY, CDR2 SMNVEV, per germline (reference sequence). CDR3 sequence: CASSFQPPYGTTDTQYF. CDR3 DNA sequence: TGTGCCAGCAGTTTCCAGCCCCCCTACGGGACCACAGATACGCAGTATTTT.

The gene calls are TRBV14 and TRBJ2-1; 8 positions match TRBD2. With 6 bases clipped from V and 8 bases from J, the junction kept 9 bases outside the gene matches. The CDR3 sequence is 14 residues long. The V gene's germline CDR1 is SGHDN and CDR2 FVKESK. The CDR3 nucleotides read TGTGCCAGCAGAGTTAGCGGGATGGGCCATGAGCAGTTCTTC. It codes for CASRVSGMGHEQFF.

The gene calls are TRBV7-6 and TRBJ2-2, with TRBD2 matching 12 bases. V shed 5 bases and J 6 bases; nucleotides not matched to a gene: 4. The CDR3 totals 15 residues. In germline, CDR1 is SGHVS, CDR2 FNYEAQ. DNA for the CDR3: TGTGCCAGCAGCCCGACTAGCGGGAGTCCCGGGGAGCTGTTTTTT. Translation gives CASSPTSGSPGELFF.

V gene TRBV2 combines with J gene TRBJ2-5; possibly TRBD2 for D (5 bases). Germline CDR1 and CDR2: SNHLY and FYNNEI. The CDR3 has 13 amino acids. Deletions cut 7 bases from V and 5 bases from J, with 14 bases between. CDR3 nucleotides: TGTGCCAGCAAGAGGGAGCAAGCGGAGACCCAGTACTTC. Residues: CASKREQAETQYF. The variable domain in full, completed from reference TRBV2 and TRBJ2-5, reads EPEVTQTPSHQVTQMGQEVILRCVPISNHLYFYWYRQILGQKVEFLVSFYNNEISEKSEIFDDQFSVERPDGSNFTLKIRSTKLEDSAMYFCASKREQAETQYFGPGTRLLVL.

The CDR3 DNA sequence: TGTGCCAGCAGCTTAAATACAGGCCAGACCCAGTACTTC. This sequence encodes CASSLNTGQTQYF. The chain links TRBV7-2 to TRBJ2-5; a possible D gene is TRBD1 (5 bases). The germline CDR1 and CDR2 sequences are SGHTA and FQGNSA. This CDR3 has 13 residues. V was trimmed by 2 bases and J by 6 bases, leaving 10 bases between them.

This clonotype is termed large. The CDR3 region has the DNA TGCAGCGTTGACAGGTCCCAAGAGACCCAGTACTTC. Protein sequence: CSVDRSQETQYF. V gene TRBV29-1 combines with J gene TRBJ2-5, with D hard to call. The CDR3 is 12 amino acids. Germline CDR1 and CDR2: SQVTM and ANQGSEA. V lost 3 bases to trimming and J lost 1 base, with 6 bases between them.

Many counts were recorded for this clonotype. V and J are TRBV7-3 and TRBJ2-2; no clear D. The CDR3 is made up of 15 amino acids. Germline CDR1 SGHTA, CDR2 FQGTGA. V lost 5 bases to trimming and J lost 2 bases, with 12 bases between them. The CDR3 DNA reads TGTGCCAGCAGCCCCGGACGACCTAACACCGGGGAGCTGTTTTTT. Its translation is CASSPGRPNTGELFF. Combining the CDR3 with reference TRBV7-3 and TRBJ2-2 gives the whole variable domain GAGVSQTPSNKVTEKGKYVELRCDPISGHTALYWYRQSLGQGPEFLIYFQGTGAADDSGLPNDRFFAVRPEGSVSTLKIQRTERGDSAVYLCASSPGRPNTGELFFGEGSRLTVL.

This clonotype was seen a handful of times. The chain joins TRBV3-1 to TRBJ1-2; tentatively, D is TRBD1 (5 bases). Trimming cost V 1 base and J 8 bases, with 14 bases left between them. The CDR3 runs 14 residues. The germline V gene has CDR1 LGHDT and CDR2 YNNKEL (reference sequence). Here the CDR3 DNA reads TGTGCCAGCAGCCAAGTTGGGACCGGCGGGGGCTACACCTTC. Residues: CASSQVGTGGGYTF.

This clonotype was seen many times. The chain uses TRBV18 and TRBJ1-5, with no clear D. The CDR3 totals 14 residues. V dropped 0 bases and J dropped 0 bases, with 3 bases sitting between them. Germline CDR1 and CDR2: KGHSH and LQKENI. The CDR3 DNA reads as TGTGCCAGCTCACCACCGGGTAGCAATCAGCCCCAGCATTTT. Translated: CASSPPGSNQPQHF.

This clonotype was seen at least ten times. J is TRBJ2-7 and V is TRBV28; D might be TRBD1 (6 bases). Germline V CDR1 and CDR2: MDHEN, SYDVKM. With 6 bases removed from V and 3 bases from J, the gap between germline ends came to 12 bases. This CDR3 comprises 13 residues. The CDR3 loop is CASRGGSVYEQYF. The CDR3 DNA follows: TGTGCCAGCAGAGGGGGTTCTGTCTACGAGCAGTACTTC.

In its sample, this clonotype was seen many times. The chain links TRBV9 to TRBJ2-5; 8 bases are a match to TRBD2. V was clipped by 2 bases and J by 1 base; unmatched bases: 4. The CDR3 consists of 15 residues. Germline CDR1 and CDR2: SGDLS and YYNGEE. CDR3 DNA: TGTGCCAGCAGCGTTAGCGGGAACCCCCAAGAGACCCAGTACTTC. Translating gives CASSVSGNPQETQYF. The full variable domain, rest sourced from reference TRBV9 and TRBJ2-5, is DSGVTQTPKHLITATGQRVTLRCSPRSGDLSVYWYQQSLDQGLQFLIQYYNGEERAKGNILERFSAQQFPDLHSELNLSSLELGDSALYFCASSVSGNPQETQYFGPGTRLLVL.

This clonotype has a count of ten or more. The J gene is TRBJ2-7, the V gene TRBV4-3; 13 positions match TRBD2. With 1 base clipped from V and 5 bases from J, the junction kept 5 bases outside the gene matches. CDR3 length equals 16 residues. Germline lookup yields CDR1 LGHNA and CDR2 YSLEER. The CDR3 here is CASSQAGTSGKDEQYF. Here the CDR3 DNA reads TGCGCCAGCAGCCAAGCCGGGACTAGCGGGAAAGACGAGCAGTACTTC.

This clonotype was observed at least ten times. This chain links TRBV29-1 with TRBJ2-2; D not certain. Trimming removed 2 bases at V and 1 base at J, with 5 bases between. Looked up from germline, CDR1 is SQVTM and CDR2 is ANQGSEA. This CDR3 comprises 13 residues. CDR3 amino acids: CSVEKGNTGELFF. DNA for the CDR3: TGCAGCGTTGAAAAGGGGAACACCGGGGAGCTGTTTTTT.

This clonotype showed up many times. CDR3 coding DNA: TGTGCCAGCAGCCAAGATCGAGGAGGCCAAGAGACCCAGTACTTC. It translates to CASSQDRGGQETQYF. The V and J genes are TRBV4-2 and TRBJ2-5; possible D gene TRBD2, 5 bases. The CDR3 consists of 15 residues. CDR1 and CDR2 (germline): LGHNA, YNFKEQ. Trimming shortened V by 0 bases and J by 1 base, and 9 bases separated the two germline ends.

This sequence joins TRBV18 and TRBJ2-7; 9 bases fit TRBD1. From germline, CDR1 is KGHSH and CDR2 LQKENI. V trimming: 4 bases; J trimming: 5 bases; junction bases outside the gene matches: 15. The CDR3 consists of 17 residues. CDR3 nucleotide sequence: TGTGCCAGCTCACTGTACGAGGGACAGGGCTCGGCTAACGAGCAGTACTTC. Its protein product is CASSLYEGQGSANEQYF.

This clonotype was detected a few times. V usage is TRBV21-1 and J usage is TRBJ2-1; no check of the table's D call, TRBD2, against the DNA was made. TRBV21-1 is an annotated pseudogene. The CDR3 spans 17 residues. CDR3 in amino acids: CASSMVSGRSSYNEQFF. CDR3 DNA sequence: TGTGCCAGCAGCATGGTTAGCGGGAGGAGCTCCTACAATGAGCAGTTCTTC.

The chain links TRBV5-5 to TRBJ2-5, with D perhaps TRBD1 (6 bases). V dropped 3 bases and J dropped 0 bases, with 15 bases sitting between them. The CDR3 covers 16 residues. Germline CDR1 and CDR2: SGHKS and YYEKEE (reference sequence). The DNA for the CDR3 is TGTGCCAGCAGCTCGCGACAGGACCTGTACCAAGAGACCCAGTACTTC. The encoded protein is CASSSRQDLYQETQYF.

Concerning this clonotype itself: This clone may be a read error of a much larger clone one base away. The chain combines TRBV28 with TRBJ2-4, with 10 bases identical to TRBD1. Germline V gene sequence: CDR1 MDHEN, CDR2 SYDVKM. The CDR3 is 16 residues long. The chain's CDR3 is CASSSGTGVAKNIQNF. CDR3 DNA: TGTGCCAGCAGTTCGGGGACAGGGGTAGCCAAAAACATTCAGAACTTC.

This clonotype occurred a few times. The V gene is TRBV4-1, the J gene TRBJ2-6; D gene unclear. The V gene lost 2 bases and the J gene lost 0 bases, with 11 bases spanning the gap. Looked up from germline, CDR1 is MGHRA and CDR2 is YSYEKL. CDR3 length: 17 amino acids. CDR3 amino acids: CASSQNGPISGANVLTF. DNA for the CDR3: TGCGCCAGCAGCCAAAACGGACCCATCTCTGGGGCCAACGTCCTGACTTTC.

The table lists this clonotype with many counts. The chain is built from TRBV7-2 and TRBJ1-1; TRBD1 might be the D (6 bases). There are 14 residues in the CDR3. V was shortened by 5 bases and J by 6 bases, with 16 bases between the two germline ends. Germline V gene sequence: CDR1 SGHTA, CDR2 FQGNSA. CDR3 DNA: TGTGCCAGCAGCACCCAGGACAGTTCCTCTGAAGCTTTCTTT. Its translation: CASSTQDSSSEAFF.

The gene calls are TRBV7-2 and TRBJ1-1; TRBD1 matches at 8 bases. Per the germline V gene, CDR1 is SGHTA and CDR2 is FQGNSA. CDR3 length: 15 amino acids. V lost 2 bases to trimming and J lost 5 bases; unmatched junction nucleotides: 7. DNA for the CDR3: TGTGCCAGCAGCTTAACAGGGGGGGTTAGAACTGAAGCTTTCTTT. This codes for CASSLTGGVRTEAFF.

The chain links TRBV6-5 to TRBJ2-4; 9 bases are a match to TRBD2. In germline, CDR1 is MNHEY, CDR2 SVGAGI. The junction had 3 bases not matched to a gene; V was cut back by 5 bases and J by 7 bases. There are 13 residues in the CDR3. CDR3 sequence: CASSPGLANIQYF. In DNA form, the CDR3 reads TGTGCCAGCAGTCCGGGACTAGCCAACATTCAGTACTTC.